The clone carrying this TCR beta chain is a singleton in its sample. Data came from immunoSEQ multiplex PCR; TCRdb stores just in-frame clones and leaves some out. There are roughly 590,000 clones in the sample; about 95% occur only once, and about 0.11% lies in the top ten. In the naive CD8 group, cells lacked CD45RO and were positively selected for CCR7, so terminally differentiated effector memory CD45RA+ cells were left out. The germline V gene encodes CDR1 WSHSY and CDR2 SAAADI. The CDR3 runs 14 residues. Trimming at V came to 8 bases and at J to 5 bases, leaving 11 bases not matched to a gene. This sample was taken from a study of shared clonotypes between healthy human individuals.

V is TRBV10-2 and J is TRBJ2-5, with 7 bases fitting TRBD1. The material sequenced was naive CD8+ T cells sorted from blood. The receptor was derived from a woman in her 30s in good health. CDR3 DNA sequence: TGCGCCAGCTCAGACAGGGTGGTCGGGGAGACCCAGTACTTC. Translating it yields CASSDRVVGETQYF.